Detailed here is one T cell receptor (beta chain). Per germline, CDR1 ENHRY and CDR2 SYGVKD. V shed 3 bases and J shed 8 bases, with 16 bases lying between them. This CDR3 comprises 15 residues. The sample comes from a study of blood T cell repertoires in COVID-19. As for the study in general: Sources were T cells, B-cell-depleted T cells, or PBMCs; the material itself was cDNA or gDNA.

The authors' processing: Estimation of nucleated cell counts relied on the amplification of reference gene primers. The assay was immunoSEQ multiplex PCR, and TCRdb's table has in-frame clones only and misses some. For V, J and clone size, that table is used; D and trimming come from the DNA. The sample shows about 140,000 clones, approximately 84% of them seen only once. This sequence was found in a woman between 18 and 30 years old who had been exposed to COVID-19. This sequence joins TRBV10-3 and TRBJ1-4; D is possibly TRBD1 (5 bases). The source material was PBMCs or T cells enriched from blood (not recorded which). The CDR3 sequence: CAISDPTVVEEKLFF. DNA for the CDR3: TGTGCCATCAGTGACCCGACAGTAGTTGAGGAAAAACTGTTTTTT.